Listed below are T cell receptor beta chains from one sample, sequenced in a study of blood T cell repertoires in COVID-19. Some clones are missing from TCRdb's copy, which holds only in-frame ones; the method was immunoSEQ multiplex PCR. Counted here are 220,000 or so clones, more than 75% occurring once; the ten biggest clones make up around 8%. Sample: peripheral blood. The receptors originated from a woman aged 80 or older with COVID-19, enrolled during active disease. The CDR3 runs from the conserved cysteine through the conserved F or W. The D gene is left open where the match is weak. Clone size is shown for a subset of rows, as once, few, many or a class of expanded clone.

V gene	CDR3 length	J gene	D gene	clone size	CDR3 DNA	CDR3 protein
TRBV28	11	TRBJ2-7	.	.	TGTGCCAGCACTACCTCCTACGAGCAGTACTTC	CASTTSYEQYF
TRBV5-1	15	TRBJ2-5	.	.	TGCGCCAGCAGCCCTGGCAGGGTAGGCCAAGAGACCCAGTACTTC	CASSPGRVGQETQYF
TRBV2	13	TRBJ2-7	.	.	TGTGCCAGCAGTGGAGAGGGTCACTACGAGCAGTACTTC	CASSGEGHYEQYF
TRBV10-3	12	TRBJ2-5	.	few	TGTGCCATCAGCAGGGCCCAAGAGACCCAGTACTTC	CAISRAQETQYF
TRBV9	14	TRBJ1-6	.	.	TGTGCCAGCAGCGTAGGTCGCAGCGATTCACCCCTCCACTTT	CASSVGRSDSPLHF
TRBV4-2	14	TRBJ2-7	.	.	TGTGCCAGCAGCCAAAATGCACTGAACTACGAGCAGTACTTC	CASSQNALNYEQYF
TRBV7-9	14	TRBJ1-1	.	.	TGTGCCAGCAGCTTAACAGGAATGAACACTGAAGCTTTCTTT	CASSLTGMNTEAFF
TRBV5-1	16	TRBJ2-5	TRBD2	.	TGCGCCAGCAGCTCCGGGACTAGCCGGGTGTGGGAGACCCAGTACTTC	CASSSGTSRVWETQYF
TRBV27	14	TRBJ2-6	TRBD1	.	TGTGCCAGCAGAGGGGGCGGAGGGGCCAACGTCCTGACTTTC	CASRGGGGANVLTF
TRBV13	13	TRBJ2-7	.	few	TGTGCCAGCAGCTTGACTAGGCGGGACGAGCAGTACTTC	CASSLTRRDEQYF
TRBV18	15	TRBJ1-4	.	.	TGTGCCAGCTCACGGGACCCTCGGGGGAATGAAAAACTGTTTTTT	CASSRDPRGNEKLFF
TRBV24-1	16	TRBJ2-4	TRBD1	few	TGTGCCACCAGTGATTCCCGACAGGGGGGGATACACATTCAGTACTTC	CATSDSRQGGIHIQYF
TRBV7-3	15	TRBJ2-5	.	once	TGTGCCAGCAGCTTAACGGTGGGGACTGGGGAGACCCAGTACTTC	CASSLTVGTGETQYF
TRBV2	15	TRBJ2-5	TRBD2	.	TGTGCCAGCACTGGGCTAGCGGGAGCGGGGGAGACCCAGTACTTC	CASTGLAGAGETQYF
TRBV14	15	TRBJ1-1	.	once	TGTGCCAGCAGCCCTAACAGCGGGTTGTTAGGTGAAGCTTTCTTT	CASSPNSGLLGEAFF
TRBV5-1	14	TRBJ2-3	.	.	TGCGCCAGCAGCTTTGGGCAGCTCACAGATACGCAGTATTTT	CASSFGQLTDTQYF
TRBV30	13	TRBJ1-4	.	.	TGTGCCTGGAGTGGGACAGCGAATGAAAAACTGTTTTTT	CAWSGTANEKLFF
TRBV2	14	TRBJ2-7	.	.	TGTGCCAGCAGGGAGGCAGGGGTCCCCTACGAGCAGTACTTC	CASREAGVPYEQYF
TRBV30	17	TRBJ2-7	TRBD1	.	TGTGCCTGGAGTTTACCAAAACCGGGACAGTTCGCCTACGAGCAGTACTTC	CAWSLPKPGQFAYEQYF
TRBV3-1/TRBV3-2	15	TRBJ1-3	.	.	TGTGCCAGCAGCCAGGCAGGTGGGTCTGGAAACACCATATATTTT	CASSQAGGSGNTIYF
TRBV5-6	12	TRBJ1-1	TRBD1	.	TGTGCCAGCAGCCTCAGGGGGAATGAAGCTTTCTTT	CASSLRGNEAFF
TRBV18	15	TRBJ1-1	.	.	TGTGCCAGCCGTTTCGGATTGACTTTCGACACTGAAGCTTTCTTT	CASRFGLTFDTEAFF
TRBV27	15	TRBJ1-4	.	.	TGTGCCAGCAGTTTAAGCGGGGTTTGGAATGAAAAACTGTTTTTT	CASSLSGVWNEKLFF
TRBV24-1	13	TRBJ2-1	.	.	TGTGCCACCAGCCAAGACTTATACAATGAGCAGTTCTTC	CATSQDLYNEQFF
TRBV7-9	15	TRBJ1-2	.	.	TGTGCCAGCAGCTTAGCCGGGGGAGATTCATATGGCTACACCTTC	CASSLAGGDSYGYTF
TRBV5-1	15	TRBJ1-4	.	.	TGCGCCAGCAGCTTCGATGGGGGCGCGGGTGAAAAACTGTTTTTT	CASSFDGGAGEKLFF
TRBV6-1	16	TRBJ2-2	TRBD2	few	TGTGCCAGCAGTGAACAGCGGGGGACCGCCACCGGGGAGCTGTTTTTT	CASSEQRGTATGELFF
TRBV7-2	15	TRBJ2-3	TRBD2	.	TGTGCCAGCAGTTGGACTAGCGGAACTACAGATACGCAGTATTTT	CASSWTSGTTDTQYF
TRBV5-6	15	TRBJ1-6	.	.	TGTGCCAGCAGCTTCGGTCAGACTGATAATTCACCCCTCCACTTT	CASSFGQTDNSPLHF
TRBV6-5	14	TRBJ1-1	TRBD1	.	TGTGCCAGCAGTTCGGGCCGGGACAGGGGTCCAGCTTTCTTT	CASSSGRDRGPAFF
TRBV20-1	18	TRBJ2-7	TRBD1	few	TGCAGTGCTAGTACCGGGACAGGGTATCTACTTCGGGCCTACGAGCAGTACTTC	CSASTGTGYLLRAYEQYF
TRBV3-1/TRBV3-2	17	TRBJ2-6	TRBD2	.	TGTGCCAGCAGTAGGACTAGCGGGAGCGGTGGGGCCAACGTCCTGACTTTC	CASSRTSGSGGANVLTF
TRBV19	15	TRBJ2-2	TRBD1	.	TGTGCCAGTAGTATGTGGGACAGGCGCACCGGGGAGCTGTTTTTT	CASSMWDRRTGELFF
TRBV7-2	15	TRBJ1-6	.	.	TGTGCCAGCAGCTTAGGGCAGGGGTTTAATTCACCCCTCCACTTT	CASSLGQGFNSPLHF
TRBV6-8	13	TRBJ2-5	.	.	TGTGCCAGCTTCTGTGACATCCAAGAGACCCAGTACTTC	CASFCDIQETQYF
TRBV12-3/TRBV12-4	11	TRBJ1-2	.	.	TGTGCCAGCAGTTTAGCTCGGGGCTACACCTTC	CASSLARGYTF
TRBV2	13	TRBJ2-3	.	.	TGTGCCAGCAGTGCTGGTCCTAAATATACGCAGTATTTT	CASSAGPKYTQYF
TRBV10-3	15	TRBJ1-1	.	.	TGTGCCATCAGTGGCAGGGAAGGTGTTGACACTGAAGCTTTCTTT	CAISGREGVDTEAFF
TRBV7-9	17	TRBJ2-3	TRBD2	.	TGTGCCAGCAGCTTAGGGATGGCTAGCGGGAGGGCAGATACGCAGTATTTT	CASSLGMASGRADTQYF
TRBV9	13	TRBJ1-2	.	.	TGTGCCAGCAGACCGGACTCCCTGGGCGGCTACACCTTC	CASRPDSLGGYTF
TRBV5-6	16	TRBJ2-5	TRBD1	.	TGTGCCAGCAGCCCAAGAACGACAGGGGGCCAAGAGACCCAGTACTTC	CASSPRTTGGQETQYF
TRBV19	15	TRBJ1-1	.	.	TGTGCCAGTAACGCGCGGGGGGCGAAGGACACTGAAGCTTTCTTT	CASNARGAKDTEAFF
TRBV4-2	16	TRBJ2-3	TRBD2	.	TGTGCCAGCAGCCTAACTAGCGGGGGCCGCACAGATACGCAGTATTTT	CASSLTSGGRTDTQYF